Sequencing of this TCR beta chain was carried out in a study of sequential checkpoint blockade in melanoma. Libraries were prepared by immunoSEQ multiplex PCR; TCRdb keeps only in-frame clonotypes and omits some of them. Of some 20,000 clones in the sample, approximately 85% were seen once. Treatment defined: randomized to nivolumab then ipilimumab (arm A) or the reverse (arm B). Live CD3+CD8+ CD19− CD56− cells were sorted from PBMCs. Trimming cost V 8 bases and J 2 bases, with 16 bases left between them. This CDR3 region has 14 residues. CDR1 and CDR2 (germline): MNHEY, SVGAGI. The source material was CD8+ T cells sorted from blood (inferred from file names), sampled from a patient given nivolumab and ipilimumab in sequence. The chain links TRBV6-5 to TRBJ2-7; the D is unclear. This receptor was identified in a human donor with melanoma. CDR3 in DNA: TGTGCCAGCTCGCTTGACGCGCTAGCCTACGAGCAGTACTTC. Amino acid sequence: CASSLDALAYEQYF.